This is a list of T cell receptor beta chains from one sample in a study of blood T cell repertoires in COVID-19. Profiled with immunoSEQ multiplex PCR; TCRdb holds only in-frame clones, not every one. The table includes fewer than 35,000 clones, roughly nine tenths detected once. The sequencing input was peripheral blood. These TCRs come from a man in his 70s with active COVID-19. CDR3s include the opening cysteine and the closing phenylalanine or tryptophan. Size values are once, few and many counts, or a class for expanded clones, and some rows have none.

V,size,J,CDR3
TRBV11-3,.,TRBJ2-1,CASSLTTDNEQFF
TRBV4-1,.,TRBJ2-1,CASSQPAVGTGAEEQFF
TRBV3-1/TRBV3-2,.,TRBJ2-2,CASSRSTSGGRTGELFF
TRBV3-1/TRBV3-2,.,TRBJ1-2,CASGNPQENYGYTF
TRBV5-4,.,TRBJ1-1,CASSEDRTYRAFF
TRBV5-4,.,TRBJ2-3,CASRTSGRTDTQYF
TRBV4-3,.,TRBJ2-3,CASSQDIGWTGPTDTQYF
TRBV6-5,few,TRBJ1-6,CASSYSEEGSPLHF
TRBV7-3,.,TRBJ2-5,CASSHPGETQYF
TRBV10-3,once,TRBJ1-3,CAISGTGAGNTIYF
TRBV6-1,.,TRBJ1-4,CASSDPWDRASEKLFF
TRBV10-3,.,TRBJ1-1,CAISESGVNTEAFF
TRBV9,.,TRBJ2-1,CASSVAQDEQFF
TRBV9,.,TRBJ1-1,CASSAGGFNTEAFF
TRBV9,.,TRBJ1-6,CASGGDSPLHF
TRBV11-1,.,TRBJ2-3,CASSPRQGRAVDTQYF
TRBV27,.,TRBJ2-1,CASSLVSSGGIYNEQFF